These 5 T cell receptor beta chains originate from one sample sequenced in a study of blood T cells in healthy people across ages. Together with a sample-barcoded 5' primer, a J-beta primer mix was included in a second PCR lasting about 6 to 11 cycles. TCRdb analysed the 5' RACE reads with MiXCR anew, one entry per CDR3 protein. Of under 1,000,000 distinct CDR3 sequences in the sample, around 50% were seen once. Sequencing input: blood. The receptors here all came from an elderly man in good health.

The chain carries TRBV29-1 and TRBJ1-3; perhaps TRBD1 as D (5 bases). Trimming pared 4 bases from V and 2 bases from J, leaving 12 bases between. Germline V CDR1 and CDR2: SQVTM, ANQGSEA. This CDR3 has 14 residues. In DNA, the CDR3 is TGCAGCGTTGCCGGGGGTAACGCTGGAAACACCATATATTTT. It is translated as CSVAGGNAGNTIYF.

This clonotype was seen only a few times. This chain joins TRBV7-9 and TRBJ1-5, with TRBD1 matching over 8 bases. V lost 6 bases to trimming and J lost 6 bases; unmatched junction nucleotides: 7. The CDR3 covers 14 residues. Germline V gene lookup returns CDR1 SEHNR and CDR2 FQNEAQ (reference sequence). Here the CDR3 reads CASSKTGGPQPQHF. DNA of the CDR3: TGTGCCAGCAGTAAAACAGGGGGACCTCAGCCCCAGCATTTT.

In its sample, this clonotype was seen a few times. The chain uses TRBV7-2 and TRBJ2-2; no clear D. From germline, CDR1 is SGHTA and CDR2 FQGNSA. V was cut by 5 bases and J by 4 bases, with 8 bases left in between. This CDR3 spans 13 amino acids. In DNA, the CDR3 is TGTGCCAGCAGCCTGATTTCCACCGGGGAGCTGTTTTTT. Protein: CASSLISTGELFF.

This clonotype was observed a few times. CDR3 region: CASSPTLTGQETQYF. Written as DNA, the CDR3 is TGTGCCAGCAGCCCGACTCTGACCGGACAAGAGACCCAGTACTTC. The chain recombines TRBV7-2 with TRBJ2-5; D remains unclear. Per germline, CDR1 SGHTA and CDR2 FQGNSA. Trimming pared 5 bases from V and 2 bases from J, leaving 15 bases between. This CDR3 has 15 residues.

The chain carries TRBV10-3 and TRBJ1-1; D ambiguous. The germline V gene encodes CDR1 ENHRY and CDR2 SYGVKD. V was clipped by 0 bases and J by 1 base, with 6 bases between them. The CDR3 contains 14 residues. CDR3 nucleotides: TGTGCCATCAGTGAGTCGTTAGGGAACACTGAAGCTTTCTTT. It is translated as CAISESLGNTEAFF.